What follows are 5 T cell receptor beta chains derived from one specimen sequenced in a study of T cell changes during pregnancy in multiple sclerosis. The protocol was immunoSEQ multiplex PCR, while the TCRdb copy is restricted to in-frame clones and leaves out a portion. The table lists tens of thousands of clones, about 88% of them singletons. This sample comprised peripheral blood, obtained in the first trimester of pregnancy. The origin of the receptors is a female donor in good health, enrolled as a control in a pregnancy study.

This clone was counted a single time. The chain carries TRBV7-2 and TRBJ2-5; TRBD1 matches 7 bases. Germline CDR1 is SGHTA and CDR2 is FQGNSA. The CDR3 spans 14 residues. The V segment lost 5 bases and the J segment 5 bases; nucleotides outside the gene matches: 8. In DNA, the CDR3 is TGTGCCAGCAGCGGCACAGGGGTGGTGGAGACCCAGTACTTC. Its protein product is CASSGTGVVETQYF.

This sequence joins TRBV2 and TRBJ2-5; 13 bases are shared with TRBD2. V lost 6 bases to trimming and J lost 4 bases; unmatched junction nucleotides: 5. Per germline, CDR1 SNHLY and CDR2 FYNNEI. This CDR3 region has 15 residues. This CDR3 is CASRGGLAGRETQYF. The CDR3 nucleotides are TGTGCCAGCAGGGGGGGACTAGCGGGAAGAGAGACCCAGTACTTC.

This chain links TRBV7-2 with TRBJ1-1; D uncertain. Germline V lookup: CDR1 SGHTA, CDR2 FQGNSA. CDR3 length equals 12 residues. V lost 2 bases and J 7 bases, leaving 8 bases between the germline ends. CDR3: CASSLMASEAFF. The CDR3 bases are TGTGCCAGCAGCTTAATGGCCAGTGAAGCTTTCTTT.

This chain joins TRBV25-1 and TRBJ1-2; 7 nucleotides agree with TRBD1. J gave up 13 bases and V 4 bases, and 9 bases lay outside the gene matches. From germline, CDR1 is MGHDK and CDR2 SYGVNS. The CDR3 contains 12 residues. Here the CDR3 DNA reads TGTGCCAGCAGTGTTGCGGGACAGCTTCCCACCTTC. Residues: CASSVAGQLPTF.

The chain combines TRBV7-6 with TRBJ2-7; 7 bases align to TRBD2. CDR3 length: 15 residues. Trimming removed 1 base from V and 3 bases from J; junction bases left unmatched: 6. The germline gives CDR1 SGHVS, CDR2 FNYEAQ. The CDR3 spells CASSLGLGGDYEQYF. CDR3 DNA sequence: TGTGCCAGCAGCTTAGGCCTGGGGGGGGACTACGAGCAGTACTTC.